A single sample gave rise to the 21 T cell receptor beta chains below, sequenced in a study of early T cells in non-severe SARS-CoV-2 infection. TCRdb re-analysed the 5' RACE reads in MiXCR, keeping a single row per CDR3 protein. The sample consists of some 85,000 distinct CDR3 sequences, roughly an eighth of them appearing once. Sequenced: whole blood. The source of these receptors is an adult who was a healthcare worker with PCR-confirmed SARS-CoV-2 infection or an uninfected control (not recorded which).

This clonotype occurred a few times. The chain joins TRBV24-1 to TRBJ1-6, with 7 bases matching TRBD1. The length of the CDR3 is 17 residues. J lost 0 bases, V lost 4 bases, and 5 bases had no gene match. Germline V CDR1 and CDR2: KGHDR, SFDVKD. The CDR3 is CATSENTGDSYNSPLHF. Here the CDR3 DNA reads TGTGCCACCAGTGAGAATACAGGGGACTCCTATAATTCACCCCTCCACTTT.

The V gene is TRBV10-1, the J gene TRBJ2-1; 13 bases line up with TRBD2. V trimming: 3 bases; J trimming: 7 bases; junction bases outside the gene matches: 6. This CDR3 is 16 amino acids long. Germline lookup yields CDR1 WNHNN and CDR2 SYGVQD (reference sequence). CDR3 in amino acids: CASSESRTSGGNEQFF. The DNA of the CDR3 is TGCGCCAGCAGTGAATCTCGGACTAGCGGGGGTAATGAGCAGTTCTTC.

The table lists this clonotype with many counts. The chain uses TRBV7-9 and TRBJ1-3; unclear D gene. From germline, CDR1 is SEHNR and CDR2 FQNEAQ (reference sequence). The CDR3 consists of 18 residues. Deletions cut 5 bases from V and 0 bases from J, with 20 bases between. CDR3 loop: CASSRGALGRYSGNTIYF. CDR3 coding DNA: TGTGCCAGCAGCCGTGGCGCCCTTGGGCGGTACTCTGGAAACACCATATATTTT.

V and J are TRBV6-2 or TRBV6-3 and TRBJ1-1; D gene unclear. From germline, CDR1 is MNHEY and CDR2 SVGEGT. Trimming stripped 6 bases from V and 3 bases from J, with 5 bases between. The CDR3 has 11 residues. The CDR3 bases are TGTGCCAGCAGGCAGTACACTGAAGCTTTCTTT. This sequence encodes CASRQYTEAFF.

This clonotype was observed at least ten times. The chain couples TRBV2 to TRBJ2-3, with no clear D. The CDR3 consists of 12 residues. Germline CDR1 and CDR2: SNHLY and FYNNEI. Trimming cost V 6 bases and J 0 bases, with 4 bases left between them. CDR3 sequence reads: CASSYSTDTQYF. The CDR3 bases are TGTGCCAGCAGCTATAGCACAGATACGCAGTATTTT.

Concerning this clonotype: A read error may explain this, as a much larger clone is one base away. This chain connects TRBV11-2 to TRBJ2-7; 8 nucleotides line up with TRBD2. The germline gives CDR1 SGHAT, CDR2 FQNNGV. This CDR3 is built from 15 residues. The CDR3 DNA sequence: TGTGCCAGCAGCTTAGCCCGGGGGGGTACCTACGAGCGGTACTTC. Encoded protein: CASSLARGGTYERYF.

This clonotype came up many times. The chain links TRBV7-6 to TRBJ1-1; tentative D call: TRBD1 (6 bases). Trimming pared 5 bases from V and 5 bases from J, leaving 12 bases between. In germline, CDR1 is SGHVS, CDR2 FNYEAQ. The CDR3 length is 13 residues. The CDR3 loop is CASSRTGRTEAFF. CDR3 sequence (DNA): TGTGCCAGCAGCAGAACAGGGCGGACTGAAGCTTTCTTT.

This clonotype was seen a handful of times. The CDR3 region is CSVGAVSEQYF. CDR3 DNA: TGCAGCGTAGGGGCGGTAAGCGAGCAGTACTTC. V gene TRBV29-1 combines with J gene TRBJ2-7, with D maybe TRBD1 (5 bases). The V end lost 6 bases, the J end lost 6 bases, and 12 bases lay between the germline ends. This CDR3 spans 11 amino acids. Germline loops: CDR1 SQVTM, CDR2 ANQGSEA.

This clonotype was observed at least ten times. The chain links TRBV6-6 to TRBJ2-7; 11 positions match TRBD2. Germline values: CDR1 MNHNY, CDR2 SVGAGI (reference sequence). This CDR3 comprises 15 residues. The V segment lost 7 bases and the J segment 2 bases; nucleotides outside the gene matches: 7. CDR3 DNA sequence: TGTGCCAGCAACTATCTAGCGGGGGGCCCCTACGAGCAGTACTTC. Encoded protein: CASNYLAGGPYEQYF.

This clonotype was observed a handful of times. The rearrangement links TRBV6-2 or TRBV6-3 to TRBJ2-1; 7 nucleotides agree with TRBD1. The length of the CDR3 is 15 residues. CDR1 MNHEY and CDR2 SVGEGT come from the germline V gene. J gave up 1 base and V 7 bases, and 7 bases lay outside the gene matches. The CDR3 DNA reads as TGTGCCAGCACTCTACAGGGGATATCCTACAATGAGCAGTTCTTC. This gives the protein CASTLQGISYNEQFF.

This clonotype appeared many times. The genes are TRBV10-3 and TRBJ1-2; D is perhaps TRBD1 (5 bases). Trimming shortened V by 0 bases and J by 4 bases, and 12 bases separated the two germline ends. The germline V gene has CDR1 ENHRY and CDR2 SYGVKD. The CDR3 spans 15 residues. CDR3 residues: CAISESADRAYGYTF. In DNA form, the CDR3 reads TGTGCCATCAGTGAGTCGGCCGACAGAGCCTATGGCTACACCTTC.

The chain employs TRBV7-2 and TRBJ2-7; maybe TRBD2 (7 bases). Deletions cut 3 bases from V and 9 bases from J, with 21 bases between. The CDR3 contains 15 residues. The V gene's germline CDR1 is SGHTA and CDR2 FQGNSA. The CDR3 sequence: CASSLGGASGGGQYF. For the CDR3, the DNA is TGTGCCAGCAGCTTGGGGGGGGCTAGCGGTGGCGGGCAGTACTTC.

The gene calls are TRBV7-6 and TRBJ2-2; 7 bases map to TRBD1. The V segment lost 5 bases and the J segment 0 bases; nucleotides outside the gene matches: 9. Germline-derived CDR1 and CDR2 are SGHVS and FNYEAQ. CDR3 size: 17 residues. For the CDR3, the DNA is TGTGCCAGCAGCACGAACCGGGACAGCGCGAACACCGGGGAGCTGTTTTTT. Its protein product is CASSTNRDSANTGELFF.

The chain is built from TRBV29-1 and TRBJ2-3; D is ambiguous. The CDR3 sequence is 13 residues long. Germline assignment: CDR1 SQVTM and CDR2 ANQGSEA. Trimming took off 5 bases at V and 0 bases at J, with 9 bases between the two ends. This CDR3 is CSVSSTSTDTQYF. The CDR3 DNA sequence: TGCAGCGTTTCCAGTACTAGCACAGATACGCAGTATTTT.

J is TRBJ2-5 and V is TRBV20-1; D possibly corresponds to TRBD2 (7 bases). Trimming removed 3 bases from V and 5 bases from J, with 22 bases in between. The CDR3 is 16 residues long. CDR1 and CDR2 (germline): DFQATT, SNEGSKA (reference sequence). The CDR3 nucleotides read TGCAGTGCTAGCCTTACGTTGGGGGGGGCGGCGGAGACCCAGTACTTC. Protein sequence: CSASLTLGGAAETQYF.

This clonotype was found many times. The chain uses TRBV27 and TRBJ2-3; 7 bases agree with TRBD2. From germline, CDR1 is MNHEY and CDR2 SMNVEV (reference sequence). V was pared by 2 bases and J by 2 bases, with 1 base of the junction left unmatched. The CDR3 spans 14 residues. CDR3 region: CASSLGTITDTQYF. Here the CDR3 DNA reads TGTGCCAGCAGTTTAGGGACTATCACAGATACGCAGTATTTT.

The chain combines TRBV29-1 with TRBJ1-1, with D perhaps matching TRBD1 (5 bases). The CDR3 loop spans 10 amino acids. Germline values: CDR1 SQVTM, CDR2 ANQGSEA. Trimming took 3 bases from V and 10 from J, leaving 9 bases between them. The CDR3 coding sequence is TGCAGCGTTGACAGGGATCCAGCTTTCTTT. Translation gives CSVDRDPAFF.

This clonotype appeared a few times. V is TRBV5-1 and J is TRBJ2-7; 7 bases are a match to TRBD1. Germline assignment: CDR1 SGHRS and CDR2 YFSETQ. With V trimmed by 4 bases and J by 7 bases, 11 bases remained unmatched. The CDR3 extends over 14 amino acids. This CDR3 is CASSPQGPPGEQYF. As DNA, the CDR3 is TGCGCCAGCAGCCCACAGGGGCCCCCCGGGGAGCAGTACTTC.

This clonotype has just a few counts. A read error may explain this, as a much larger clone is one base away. The CDR3 here is CASSFGENTEAFF. CDR3 DNA sequence: TGTGCCAGCAGTTTCGGGGAGAACACTGAAGCTTTCTTT. The V call is TRBV12-3 or TRBV12-4, the J call TRBJ1-1; D unclear. V was cut by 3 bases and J by 1 base, with 6 bases left in between. The length of the CDR3 is 13 residues.

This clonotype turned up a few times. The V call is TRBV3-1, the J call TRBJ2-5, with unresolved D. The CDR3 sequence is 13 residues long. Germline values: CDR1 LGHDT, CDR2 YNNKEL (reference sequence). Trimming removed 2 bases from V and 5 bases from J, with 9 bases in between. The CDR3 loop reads CASSQWAEETQYF. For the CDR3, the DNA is TGTGCCAGCAGCCAATGGGCCGAGGAGACCCAGTACTTC.

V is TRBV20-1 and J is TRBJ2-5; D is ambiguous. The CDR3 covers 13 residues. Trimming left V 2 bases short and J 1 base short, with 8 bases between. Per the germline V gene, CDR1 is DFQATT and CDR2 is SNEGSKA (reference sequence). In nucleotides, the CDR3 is TGCAGTGCTAGATCGAGCTCCCAAGAGACCCAGTACTTC. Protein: CSARSSSQETQYF.